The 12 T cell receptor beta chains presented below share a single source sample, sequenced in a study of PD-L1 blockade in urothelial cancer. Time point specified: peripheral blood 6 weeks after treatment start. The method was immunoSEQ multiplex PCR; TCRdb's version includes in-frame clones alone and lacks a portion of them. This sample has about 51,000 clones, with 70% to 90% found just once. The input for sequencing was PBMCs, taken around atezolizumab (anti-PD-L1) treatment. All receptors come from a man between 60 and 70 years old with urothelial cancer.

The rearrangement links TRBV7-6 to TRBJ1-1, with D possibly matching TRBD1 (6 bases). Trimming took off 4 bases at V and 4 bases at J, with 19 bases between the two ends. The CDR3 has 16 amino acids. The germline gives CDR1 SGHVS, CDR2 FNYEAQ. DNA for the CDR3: TGTGCCAGCAGCTCCAATCCCAGGGGTGGCGGCACTGAAGCTTTCTTT. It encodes CASSSNPRGGGTEAFF.

The CDR3 nucleotides read TGTGCCAGCAGCTGGGCGCCTATGGAAGGCTATGGCTACACCTTC. It is translated as CASSWAPMEGYGYTF. The chain joins TRBV5-5 to TRBJ1-2, with D unresolved. Trimming removed 3 bases at V and 4 bases at J, with 16 bases between. CDR3 size: 15 residues. Germline V gene data show CDR1 as SGHKS and CDR2 as YYEKEE (reference sequence).

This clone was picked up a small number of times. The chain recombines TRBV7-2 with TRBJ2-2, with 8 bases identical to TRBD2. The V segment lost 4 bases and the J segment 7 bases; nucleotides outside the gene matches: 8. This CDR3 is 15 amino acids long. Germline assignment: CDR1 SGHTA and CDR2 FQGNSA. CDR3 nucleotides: TGTGCCAGCAGCTCCCGGGGGGGGGTGAGCGGGGAGCTGTTTTTT. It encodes CASSSRGGVSGELFF. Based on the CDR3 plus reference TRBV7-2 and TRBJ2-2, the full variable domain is GAGVSQSPSNKVTEKGKDVELRCDPISGHTALYWYRQSLGQGLEFLIYFQGNSAPDKSGLPSDRFSAERTGGSVSTLTIQRTQQEDSAVYLCASSSRGGVSGELFFGEGSRLTVL.

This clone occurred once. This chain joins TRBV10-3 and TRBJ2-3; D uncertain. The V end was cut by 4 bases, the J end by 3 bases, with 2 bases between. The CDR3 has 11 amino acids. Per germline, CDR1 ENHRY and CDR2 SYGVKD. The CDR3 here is CAISATDTQYF. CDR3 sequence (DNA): TGTGCCATCAGTGCAACAGATACGCAGTATTTT.

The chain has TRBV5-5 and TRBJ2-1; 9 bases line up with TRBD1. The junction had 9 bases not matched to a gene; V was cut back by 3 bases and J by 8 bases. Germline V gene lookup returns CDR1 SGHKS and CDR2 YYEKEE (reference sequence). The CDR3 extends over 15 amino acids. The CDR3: CASSWGQGGQYEQFF. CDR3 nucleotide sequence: TGTGCCAGCAGCTGGGGACAGGGTGGACAATATGAGCAGTTCTTC.

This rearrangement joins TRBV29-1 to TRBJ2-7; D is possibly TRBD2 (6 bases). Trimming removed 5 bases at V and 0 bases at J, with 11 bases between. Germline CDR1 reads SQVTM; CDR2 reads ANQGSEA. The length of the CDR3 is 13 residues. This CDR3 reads CSVRDSSSYEQYF. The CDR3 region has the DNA TGCAGCGTTCGGGACTCCAGCTCCTACGAGCAGTACTTC.

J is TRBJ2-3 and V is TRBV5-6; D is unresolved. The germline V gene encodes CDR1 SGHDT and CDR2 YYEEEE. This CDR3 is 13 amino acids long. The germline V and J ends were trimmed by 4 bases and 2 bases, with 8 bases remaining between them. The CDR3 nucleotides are TGTGCCAGCAGCCTAAGTGCCACAGATACGCAGTATTTT. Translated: CASSLSATDTQYF.

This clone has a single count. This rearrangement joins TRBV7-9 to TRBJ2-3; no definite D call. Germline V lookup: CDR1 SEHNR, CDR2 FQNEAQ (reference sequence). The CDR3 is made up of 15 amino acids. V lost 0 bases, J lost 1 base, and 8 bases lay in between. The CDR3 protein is CASSLALARTDTQYF. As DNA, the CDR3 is TGTGCCAGCAGCTTAGCGCTGGCCCGCACAGATACGCAGTATTTT.

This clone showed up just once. CDR3 region: CASSITSGRHNEQFF. The CDR3 nucleotides read TGTGCCAGCAGCATAACTAGCGGGAGGCACAATGAGCAGTTCTTC. The chain recombines TRBV9 with TRBJ2-1; 12 positions match TRBD2. The germline V gene has CDR1 SGDLS and CDR2 YYNGEE. The CDR3 extends over 15 amino acids. V trimming: 4 bases; J trimming: 5 bases; junction bases outside the gene matches: 4.

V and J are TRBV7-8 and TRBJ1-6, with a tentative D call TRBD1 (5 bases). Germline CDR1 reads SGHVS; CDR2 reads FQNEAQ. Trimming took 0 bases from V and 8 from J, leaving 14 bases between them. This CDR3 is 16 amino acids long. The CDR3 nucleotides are TGTGCCAGCAGCTTAGCCCTGGGAGGGACCCATTCACCCCTCCACTTT. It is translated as CASSLALGGTHSPLHF.

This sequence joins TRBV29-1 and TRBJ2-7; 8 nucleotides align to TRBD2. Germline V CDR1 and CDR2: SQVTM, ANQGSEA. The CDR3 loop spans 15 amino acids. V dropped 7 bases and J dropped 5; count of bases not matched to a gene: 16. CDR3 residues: CSAGDQGGRTNEQYF. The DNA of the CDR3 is TGCAGCGCCGGAGACCAGGGCGGGAGGACGAACGAGCAGTACTTC.

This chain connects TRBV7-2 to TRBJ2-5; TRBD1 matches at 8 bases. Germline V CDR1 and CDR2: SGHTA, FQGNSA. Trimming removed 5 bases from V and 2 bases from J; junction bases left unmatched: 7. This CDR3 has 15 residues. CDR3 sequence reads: CASSLQTGVQETQYF. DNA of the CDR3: TGTGCCAGCAGCCTCCAGACAGGGGTACAAGAGACCCAGTACTTC.